One and the same sample provided the 20 T cell receptor beta chains below, sequenced in a study of T cell repertoires in cytomegalovirus infection. Using its own MiXCR run on the reads, TCRdb lists one record per CDR3 protein. The repertoire consists of 250,000 or so distinct CDR3 sequences, with about a sixth occurring once and the leading ten covering 40% to 55%. The sequenced material came from CD8+ T cells from PBMCs. Receptors originate from a human donor in good health (CMV status not recorded). Some clones in this sample may be carry-over from other donors' samples.

This clonotype has a count of ten or more. This chain links TRBV4-1 with TRBJ1-2; D is unresolved. CDR1 is MGHRA and CDR2 is YSYEKL in the germline V gene. This CDR3 spans 17 amino acids. V shed 5 bases and J shed 6 bases, with 25 bases lying between them. CDR3 sequence (DNA): TGCGCCAGCAGCGACATGTCGACCCACCCTGTCCATGATGGCTACACCTTC. It translates to CASSDMSTHPVHDGYTF.

Comments on this clonotype: Since a much larger clone is just one base distant, this may be a read error. The chain couples TRBV7-6 to TRBJ2-1; 8 nucleotides match TRBD1. Germline loops: CDR1 SGHVS, CDR2 FNYEAQ. Trimming cost V 8 bases and J 9 bases; bases outside gene matches: 12. The CDR3 spans 14 residues. For the CDR3, the DNA is TGTGCCAGCGGTTTTGACAGGGGCGAGGTTGAGCAGTTCTTC. It codes for CASGFDRGEVEQFF.

In this sample, this clonotype turned up many times. CDR3 sequence (DNA): TGTGCCAGCAGTGGGCGGACTAGCGGGGAAGCCAAAAACATTCAGTACTTC. Translated: CASSGRTSGEAKNIQYF. The chain is built from TRBV12-3 or TRBV12-4 and TRBJ2-4, with 12 bases fitting TRBD2. The junction had 5 bases not matched to a gene; V was cut back by 5 bases and J by 0 bases. The CDR3 consists of 17 residues.

This clonotype appeared many times. The chain has TRBV4-1 and TRBJ1-5; TRBD1 matches at 10 bases. The junction had 3 bases not matched to a gene; V was cut back by 0 bases and J by 7 bases. The CDR3 has 15 amino acids. CDR1 is MGHRA, CDR2 YSYEKL, per germline. CDR3 nucleotide sequence: TGCGCCAGCAGCCAAGAAGGGACAGGGGAACAGCCCCAGCATTTT. Translation: CASSQEGTGEQPQHF.

The chain recombines TRBV7-8 with TRBJ2-3, with 7 bases aligning to TRBD1. After removal of 1 base from V and 3 bases from J, the junction contained 4 bases not matched to a gene. Germline CDR1 reads SGHVS; CDR2 reads FQNEAQ. This CDR3 is 15 amino acids long. CDR3 bases: TGTGCCAGCAGCTTAGTGGGACAGATAACAGATACGCAGTATTTT. It specifies CASSLVGQITDTQYF. Looking up the rest from reference TRBV7-8 and TRBJ2-3 gives the full variable domain: GAGVSQSPRYKVAKRGQDVALRCDPISGHVSLFWYQQALGQGPEFLTYFQNEAQLDKSGLPSDRFFAERPEGSVSTLKIQRTQQEDSAVYLCASSLVGQITDTQYFGPGTRLTVL.

This clonotype was found a few times. The gene calls are TRBV20-1 and TRBJ1-2; D not certain. The germline gives CDR1 DFQATT, CDR2 SNEGSKA (reference sequence). V was shortened by 0 bases and J by 5 bases, with 16 bases between the two germline ends. The CDR3 has 15 residues. The CDR3 region has the DNA TGCAGTGCTAGAGATGGGAGGGTCTCCACTTATGGCTACACCTTC. This sequence encodes CSARDGRVSTYGYTF.

This clonotype showed up just a few times. The chain uses TRBV2 and TRBJ2-3; D remains unclear. The CDR3 is 11 residues long. Looked up from germline, CDR1 is SNHLY and CDR2 is FYNNEI. Trimming cost V 8 bases and J 4 bases, with 7 bases left between them. The DNA of the CDR3 is TGTGCCAGCCCCACCCCAGATACGCAGTATTTT. Translated, it gives CASPTPDTQYF.

As to this clonotype: This may be a read error, as it is one base from a much larger clone. This chain joins TRBV28 and TRBJ2-5, with 14 bases aligning to TRBD2. CDR1 and CDR2 (germline): MDHEN, SYDVKM. CDR3 length: 16 amino acids. CDR3 DNA sequence: TGTGCCAGCACCGGGACTAGCGGGGGCCGGGGAGAGGCCCAGTACTTC. This translates into CASTGTSGGRGEAQYF. Based on the CDR3 plus reference TRBV28 and TRBJ2-5, the full variable domain is DVKVTQSSRYLVKRTGEKVFLECVQDMDHENMFWYRQDPGLGLRLIYFSYDVKMKEKGDIPEGYSVSREKKERFSLILESASTNQTSMYLCASTGTSGGRGEAQYFGPGTRLLVL.

The chain has TRBV9 and TRBJ2-3, with 8 bases fitting TRBD2. The CDR3 is 17 amino acids. The junction had 8 bases not matched to a gene; V was cut back by 0 bases and J by 2 bases. Germline-derived CDR1 and CDR2 are SGDLS and YYNGEE. This CDR3 is CASSVEGSGAATDTQYF. The CDR3 DNA is TGTGCCAGCAGCGTAGAGGGTAGCGGGGCAGCCACAGATACGCAGTATTTT.

The genes are TRBV12-3 or TRBV12-4 and TRBJ1-4, with 7 bases identical to TRBD1. The V and J ends lost 3 bases and 0 bases, in that order; junction bases with no gene match: 10. This CDR3 contains 18 residues. The CDR3 DNA is TGTGCCAGCAGTTTTCTCGTGGACAGGCCCGCAACTAATGAAAAACTGTTTTTT. Amino acids: CASSFLVDRPATNEKLFF.

This clonotype was found many times. The chain employs TRBV7-9 and TRBJ1-1; no firm D call. Germline V CDR1 and CDR2: SEHNR, FQNEAQ (reference sequence). V was pared by 4 bases and J by 1 base, with 19 bases between. The CDR3 covers 17 residues. DNA of the CDR3: TGTGCCAGCAGCTCCCCATCGACGGGGTCAGCGAACACTGAAGCTTTCTTT. It yields the protein CASSSPSTGSANTEAFF.

This clonotype showed up just a few times. The rearrangement joins TRBV28 to TRBJ2-1; TRBD2 matches 8 bases. The V and J ends lost 6 bases and 5 bases, in that order; junction bases with no gene match: 6. Per germline, CDR1 MDHEN and CDR2 SYDVKM. This CDR3 is built from 14 residues. CDR3 in amino acids: CASRSSGGNNEQFF. CDR3 nucleotides: TGTGCCAGCAGATCCAGCGGGGGAAACAATGAGCAGTTCTTC.

This clonotype occurred many times. The chain recombines TRBV7-9 with TRBJ1-2; D may be TRBD1 (6 bases). Germline CDR1 and CDR2: SEHNR and FQNEAQ (reference sequence). V lost 2 bases to trimming and J lost 5 bases, with 15 bases between them. The CDR3 is made up of 15 amino acids. For the CDR3, the DNA is TGTGCCAGCAGCTTAAAGGGACAAGAGCGGTATGGCTACACCTTC. Its translation is CASSLKGQERYGYTF.

Ten or more counts support this clonotype. The rearrangement links TRBV3-1 to TRBJ2-1; 11 bases are a match to TRBD2. CDR1 LGHDT and CDR2 YNNKEL come from the germline V gene (reference sequence). This CDR3 region has 19 residues. After removal of 1 base from V and 0 bases from J, the junction contained 8 bases not matched to a gene. This chain's CDR3 is CASSQGASGGTTSYNEQFF. CDR3 nucleotides: TGTGCCAGCAGCCAAGGTGCTAGCGGGGGGACCACCTCCTACAATGAGCAGTTCTTC.

This clonotype was picked up a small number of times. This chain uses TRBV4-1 with TRBJ1-2; the D is unclear. Germline V CDR1 and CDR2: MGHRA, YSYEKL. Trimming took 0 bases from V and 3 from J, leaving 11 bases between them. The CDR3 loop spans 15 amino acids. CDR3 sequence reads: CASSQDLNTYYGYTF. The CDR3 DNA reads as TGCGCCAGCAGCCAAGATTTAAACACCTACTATGGCTACACCTTC.

The gene calls are TRBV19 and TRBJ2-2; 7 bases map to TRBD1. The V segment lost 3 bases and the J segment 4 bases; nucleotides outside the gene matches: 8. Germline CDR1 is LNHDA and CDR2 is SQIVND (reference sequence). CDR3 length equals 16 residues. As DNA, the CDR3 is TGTGCCAGTAGTATTCTGGACAGGATTCCCACCGGGGAGCTGTTTTTT. Translated, it gives CASSILDRIPTGELFF.

This clonotype was detected ten times or more. The chain recombines TRBV15 with TRBJ1-6; D uncertain. Germline V gene sequence: CDR1 LNHNV, CDR2 YYDKDF (reference sequence). Trimming took off 0 bases at V and 7 bases at J, with 7 bases between the two ends. This CDR3 is 14 amino acids long. The CDR3 DNA follows: TGTGCCACCAGCAGAGATCGCGGAAATTCACCCCTCCACTTT. Protein: CATSRDRGNSPLHF.

Only a few counts were recorded for this clonotype. The chain joins TRBV2 to TRBJ1-3; D uncertain. The germline gives CDR1 SNHLY, CDR2 FYNNEI. The CDR3 runs 18 residues. The V and J ends lost 7 bases and 1 base respectively, with 23 bases between them. CDR3 coding DNA: TGTGCCAGCAAAGGCCGCGCGACGGAAGGTTTATCTGGAAACACCATATATTTT. It specifies CASKGRATEGLSGNTIYF.

This clonotype was seen more than once but under ten times. The V gene is TRBV6-1, the J gene TRBJ1-1, with 7 bases identical to TRBD1. J lost 3 bases, V lost 3 bases, and 7 bases had no gene match. The V gene's germline CDR1 is MNHNS and CDR2 SASEGT. The CDR3 length is 15 residues. The CDR3 region has the DNA TGTGCCAGCAGTGAGACAGGGCTTTGGGACACTGAAGCTTTCTTT. This sequence encodes CASSETGLWDTEAFF.

This clonotype has just a few counts. This chain uses TRBV6-2 or TRBV6-3 with TRBJ1-1, with D unclear. Looked up from germline, CDR1 is MNHEY and CDR2 is SVGEGT. V lost 2 bases and J 0 bases, leaving 7 bases between the germline ends. The CDR3 runs 14 residues. This CDR3 is CASSYRQLNTEAFF. For the CDR3, the DNA is TGTGCCAGCAGTTACCGACAACTGAACACTGAAGCTTTCTTT.